The T cell receptor (beta chain) under discussion was sequenced for a study of T cells in Graves' hyperthyroidism and ophthalmopathy. General observations from the study: Ophthalmopathy was identified by the model a median 6.5 months ahead of onset. Most clonotypes that expanded in the thyroid above 0.001 also showed up in blood.

The study included ophthalmopathy patients with Clinical Activity Score at least 3, NOSPECS grade at least 4 and duration under 3 months. Concerning this clonotype itself: Antigen: not known.

Amplified TCR beta CDR3 regions derived from RNA transcripts. Researchers ran a first-round RT-PCR on the TCR CDR3 using the HTBI primer set. TCRdb redid the calling of the multiplex PCR reads with MiXCR, one entry per CDR3 protein. The sample carries 400,000 to 450,000 distinct CDR3 sequences, approximately 15% recorded once. V dropped 2 bases and J dropped 4 bases, with 14 bases sitting between them. Germline CDR1 is DFQATT and CDR2 is SNEGSKA (reference sequence). This CDR3 has 15 amino acids. The chain joins TRBV20-1 to TRBJ1-4; D may be TRBD1 (5 bases). The source of this sequence is a man younger than 35 with Graves' ophthalmopathy. Sequencing was done on a sample of blood. The CDR3 is CSARQGGEINEKLFF. CDR3 coding DNA: TGCAGTGCTAGACAGGGTGGGGAAATTAATGAAAAACTGTTTTTT.